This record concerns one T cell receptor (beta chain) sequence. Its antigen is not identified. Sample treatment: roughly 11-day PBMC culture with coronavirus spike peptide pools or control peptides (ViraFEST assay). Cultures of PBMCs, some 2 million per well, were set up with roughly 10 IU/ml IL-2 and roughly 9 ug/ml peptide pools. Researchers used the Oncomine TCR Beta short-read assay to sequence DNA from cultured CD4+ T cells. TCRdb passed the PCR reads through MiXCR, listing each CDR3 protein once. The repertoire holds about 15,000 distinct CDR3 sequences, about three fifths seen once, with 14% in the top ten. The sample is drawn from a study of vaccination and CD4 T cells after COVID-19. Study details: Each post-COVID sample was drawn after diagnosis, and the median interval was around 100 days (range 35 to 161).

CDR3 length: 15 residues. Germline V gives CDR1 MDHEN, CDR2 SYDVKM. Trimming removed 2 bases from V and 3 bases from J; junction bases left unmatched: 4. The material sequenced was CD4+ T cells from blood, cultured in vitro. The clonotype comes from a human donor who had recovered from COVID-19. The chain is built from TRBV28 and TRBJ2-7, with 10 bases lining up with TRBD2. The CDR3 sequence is CASSLLAGDVYEQYF. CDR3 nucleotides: TGTGCCAGCAGTTTACTAGCGGGAGATGTCTACGAGCAGTACTTC.